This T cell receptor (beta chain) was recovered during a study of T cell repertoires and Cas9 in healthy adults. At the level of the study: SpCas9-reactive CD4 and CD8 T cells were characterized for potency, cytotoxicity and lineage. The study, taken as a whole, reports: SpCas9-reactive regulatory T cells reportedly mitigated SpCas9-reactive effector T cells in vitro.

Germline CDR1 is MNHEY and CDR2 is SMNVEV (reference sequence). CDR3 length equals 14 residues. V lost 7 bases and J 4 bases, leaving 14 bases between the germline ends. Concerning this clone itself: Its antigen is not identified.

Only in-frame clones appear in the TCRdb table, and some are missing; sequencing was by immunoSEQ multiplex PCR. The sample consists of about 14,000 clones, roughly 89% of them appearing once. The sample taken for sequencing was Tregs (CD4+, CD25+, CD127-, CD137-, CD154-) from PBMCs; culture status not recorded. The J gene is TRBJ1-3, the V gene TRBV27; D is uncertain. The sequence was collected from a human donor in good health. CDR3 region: CASNLPGYGNTIYF. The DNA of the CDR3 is TGTGCCAGCAACCTTCCGGGGTACGGAAACACCATATATTTT.